The next 22 T cell receptor beta chains were all read from a single sample in a study of graft-versus-host responses after intestinal transplantation. Antigens for these TCRs are unknown. TCRdb's table, derived via immunoSEQ multiplex PCR, lists solely in-frame clones and lacks some. The sample consists of over 100,000 clones, 93% of them appearing once. The starting material was unstimulated CD8+ T cells sorted from spleen or lymph node cells, obtained before transplant. The receptors here all came from a human donor who was the organ donor for an intestinal transplant.

This chain joins TRBV28 and TRBJ2-7, with D perhaps being TRBD1 or TRBD2 (6 bases each). CDR3 length: 13 amino acids. The V end lost 11 bases, the J end lost 3 bases, and 17 bases lay between the germline ends. Germline assignment: CDR1 MDHEN and CDR2 SYDVKM. DNA of the CDR3: TGTGCCGCGCGAAGAGGGGGGTACTACGAGCAGTACTTC. It translates to CAARRGGYYEQYF.

The chain is built from TRBV19 and TRBJ1-5, with 9 bases matching TRBD1. Per the germline V gene, CDR1 is LNHDA and CDR2 is SQIVND (reference sequence). V shed 1 base and J 3 bases; nucleotides not matched to a gene: 4. This CDR3 is built from 16 residues. CDR3 nucleotides: TGTGCCAGTAGTATAGCCGGGACAGGGAACAATCAGCCCCAGCATTTT. Protein sequence: CASSIAGTGNNQPQHF.

V usage is TRBV19 and J usage is TRBJ1-1; perhaps TRBD1 as D (5 bases). Germline lookup yields CDR1 LNHDA and CDR2 SQIVND (reference sequence). The CDR3 is made up of 14 amino acids. V lost 4 bases to trimming and J lost 5 bases, with 14 bases between them. This CDR3 is CASSTQGSRTEAFF. The CDR3, as DNA: TGTGCCAGTAGTACGCAGGGTAGTCGGACTGAAGCTTTCTTT.

The chain joins TRBV27 to TRBJ2-1; 10 bases are a match to TRBD2. The CDR3 has 14 amino acids. Unmatched junction bases numbered 12, after V lost 10 bases and J lost 9 bases. Germline values: CDR1 MNHEY, CDR2 SMNVEV (reference sequence). The CDR3 DNA follows: TGTGCCATCGAGGGACTAGCGATCCTGTGTGAGCAGTTCTTC. This encodes CAIEGLAILCEQFF.

The chain uses TRBV7-9 and TRBJ2-7; 9 bases match TRBD2. CDR3 length: 16 amino acids. J lost 6 bases, V lost 6 bases, and 15 bases had no gene match. CDR1 is SEHNR, CDR2 FQNEAQ, per germline (reference sequence). The CDR3 nucleotides read TGTGCCAGCAGTGGGCTAGCGGGATATCCGGCCTCCGAGCAGTACTTC. Amino acids: CASSGLAGYPASEQYF.

Comment on this clone: Other DNA sequences within the sample encode an identical CDR3. The chain uses TRBV19 and TRBJ1-1, with 7 bases matching TRBD1. The CDR3 spans 13 residues. The germline V gene encodes CDR1 LNHDA and CDR2 SQIVND (reference sequence). J lost 4 bases, V lost 1 base, and 0 bases had no gene match. This chain's CDR3 is CASSIAGGTEAFF. DNA for the CDR3: TGTGCCAGTAGTATAGCAGGGGGCACTGAAGCTTTCTTT.

CDR3 region: CSVEEIAGLSGNTIYF. In DNA, the CDR3 is TGCAGCGTTGAAGAAATTGCGGGCCTCTCTGGAAACACCATATATTTT. V is TRBV29-1 and J is TRBJ1-3; D is ambiguous. The germline gives CDR1 SQVTM, CDR2 ANQGSEA. Trimming took off 0 bases at V and 0 bases at J, with 12 bases between the two ends. The CDR3 runs to 16 residues.

The genes are TRBV4-1 and TRBJ2-2; 8 bases line up with TRBD1. Germline V gene sequence: CDR1 MGHRA, CDR2 YSYEKL. V lost 3 bases, J lost 1 base, and 4 bases stayed unmatched. CDR3 length: 16 residues. CDR3 sequence reads: CASSHIGQGNTGELFF. As DNA, the CDR3 is TGCGCCAGCAGCCACATCGGACAGGGGAACACCGGGGAGCTGTTTTTT.

The chain combines TRBV4-1 with TRBJ1-5; 9 nucleotides agree with TRBD1. The ends lost 1 base at V and 4 bases at J; junction bases unmatched: 5. This CDR3 comprises 16 residues. CDR1 and CDR2 from the germline V gene are MGHRA and YSYEKL. CDR3 protein: CASSQVQGAWNQPQHF. The DNA of the CDR3 is TGCGCCAGCAGCCAAGTACAGGGGGCTTGGAATCAGCCCCAGCATTTT.

This chain links TRBV21-1 with TRBJ1-5. TRBV21-1 is described as a pseudogene. The CDR3 is 16 residues long. DNA of the CDR3: TGTGCCAGCAGCAAAGAGGGGGGAGTGTGCAATCAGCCCCAGCATTTT. Protein: CASSKEGGVCNQPQHF.

V gene TRBV28 combines with J gene TRBJ2-2; D is undetermined. The CDR3 covers 18 residues. V lost 2 bases to trimming and J lost 3 bases, with 19 bases between them. Germline V CDR1 and CDR2: MDHEN, SYDVKM. DNA of the CDR3: TGTGCCAGCAGTTTACAGATACGAAAAGTATGGTACACCGGGGAGCTGTTTTTT. Translating it yields CASSLQIRKVWYTGELFF.

The chain recombines TRBV5-6 with TRBJ1-1; D uncertain. CDR1 is SGHDT and CDR2 is YYEEEE in the germline V gene. V was shortened by 4 bases and J by 2 bases, with 9 bases between the two germline ends. The CDR3 covers 13 residues. The CDR3 loop is CASSPRINTEAFF. For the CDR3, the DNA is TGTGCCAGCAGCCCTCGAATAAACACTGAAGCTTTCTTT.

The rearrangement links TRBV27 to TRBJ2-7; D gene unclear. V was cut by 5 bases and J by 0 bases, with 14 bases left in between. The CDR3 covers 15 residues. CDR1 MNHEY and CDR2 SMNVEV come from the germline V gene (reference sequence). CDR3 sequence: CASSRSSASSYEQYF. In DNA, the CDR3 is TGTGCCAGCAGTAGGTCCAGCGCGAGCTCCTACGAGCAGTACTTC.

The rearrangement links TRBV7-8 to TRBJ1-1; D gene uncertain. The CDR3 is 16 residues long. Trimming removed 5 bases from V and 5 bases from J, with 21 bases in between. CDR1 and CDR2 (germline): SGHVS, FQNEAQ. Here the CDR3 reads CASSPLGSSYETEAFF. For the CDR3, the DNA is TGTGCCAGCAGCCCGCTCGGGAGCTCCTATGAGACTGAAGCTTTCTTT.

This chain joins TRBV6-1 and TRBJ2-7, with TRBD1 as a possible D gene (7 bases). CDR3 length equals 12 residues. V lost 10 bases to trimming and J lost 7 bases, with 17 bases between them. Germline V lookup: CDR1 MNHNS, CDR2 SASEGT. CDR3 loop: CATQDREDEQYF. CDR3 in DNA: TGTGCCACCCAAGACAGGGAGGATGAGCAGTACTTC.

This clone has just one count. The gene calls are TRBV4-2 and TRBJ2-1; 10 bases fit TRBD2. The CDR3 runs 16 residues. Germline lookup yields CDR1 LGHNA and CDR2 YNFKEQ. Unmatched junction bases numbered 9, after V lost 5 bases and J lost 5 bases. Here the CDR3 reads CASSDSASGRDNEQFF. In nucleotides, the CDR3 is TGTGCCAGCAGCGACTCCGCTAGCGGGAGAGACAATGAGCAGTTCTTC.

This clone was seen only a few times. V gene TRBV4-1 combines with J gene TRBJ2-1; D remains ambiguous. The V gene lost 0 bases and the J gene lost 10 bases, with 7 bases spanning the gap. This CDR3 is built from 12 residues. Germline lookup yields CDR1 MGHRA and CDR2 YSYEKL. CDR3 amino acids: CASSQDSGEQFF. CDR3 bases: TGCGCCAGCAGCCAAGATTCCGGAGAGCAGTTCTTC.

The CDR3 spells CASSLDRTGELFF. The CDR3 bases are TGTGCCAGCAGCTTAGACAGGACCGGGGAGCTGTTTTTT. This chain links TRBV5-4 with TRBJ2-2; a weak D match, TRBD1 (6 bases). This CDR3 has 13 residues. The germline V gene has CDR1 SGHNT and CDR2 YYREEE (reference sequence). V was trimmed by 2 bases and J by 5 bases, leaving 7 bases between them.

The rearrangement links TRBV28 to TRBJ2-3; 11 bases are a match to TRBD2. The CDR3 totals 15 residues. V gave up 6 bases and J gave up 3 bases; unmatched junction bases: 5. The germline V gene encodes CDR1 MDHEN and CDR2 SYDVKM. CDR3 sequence: CASREGLAATDTQYF. Here the CDR3 DNA reads TGTGCCAGCAGAGAGGGACTAGCGGCGACAGATACGCAGTATTTT.

This clone showed up just once. The chain combines TRBV6-5 with TRBJ2-1, with a possible D match to TRBD2 (6 bases). Germline CDR1 MNHEY, CDR2 SVGAGI. The CDR3 runs 16 residues. V was shortened by 0 bases and J by 4 bases, with 13 bases between the two germline ends. The CDR3 bases are TGTGCCAGCAGTTACTCGAGTGTGCGGGGATACAATGAGCAGTTCTTC. Protein: CASSYSSVRGYNEQFF.

This clone has only one observation. The rearrangement uses TRBV28 and TRBJ2-7, with D possibly being TRBD1 (5 bases). The CDR3 loop spans 13 amino acids. The germline V gene has CDR1 MDHEN and CDR2 SYDVKM. The V end was cut by 1 base, the J end by 6 bases, with 10 bases between. The CDR3 DNA reads TGTGCCAGCAGTTTATTTGGCAGGGCCGAGCAGTACTTC. Encoded protein: CASSLFGRAEQYF.

This sequence joins TRBV4-1 and TRBJ2-5, with TRBD2 as a possible D gene (5 bases). The CDR3 has 13 residues. The germline gives CDR1 MGHRA, CDR2 YSYEKL. V gave up 6 bases and J gave up 5 bases, with 13 bases separating them. CDR3 coding DNA: TGCGCCAGCAGTGAGGGCCGGTGGGAGACCCAGTACTTC. This sequence encodes CASSEGRWETQYF.